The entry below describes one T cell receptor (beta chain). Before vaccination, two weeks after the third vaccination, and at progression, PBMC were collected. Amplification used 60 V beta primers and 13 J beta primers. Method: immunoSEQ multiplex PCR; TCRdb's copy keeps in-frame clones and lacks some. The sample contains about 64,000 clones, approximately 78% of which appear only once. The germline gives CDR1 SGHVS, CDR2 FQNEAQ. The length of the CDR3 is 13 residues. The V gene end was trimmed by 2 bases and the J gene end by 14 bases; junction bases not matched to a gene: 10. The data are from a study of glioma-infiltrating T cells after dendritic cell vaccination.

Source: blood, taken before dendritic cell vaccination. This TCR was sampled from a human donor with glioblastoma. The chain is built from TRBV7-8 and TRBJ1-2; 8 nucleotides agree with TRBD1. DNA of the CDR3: TGTGCCAGCAGCTTACGAACAGGGGGGTTGAAGACCTTC. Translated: CASSLRTGGLKTF.